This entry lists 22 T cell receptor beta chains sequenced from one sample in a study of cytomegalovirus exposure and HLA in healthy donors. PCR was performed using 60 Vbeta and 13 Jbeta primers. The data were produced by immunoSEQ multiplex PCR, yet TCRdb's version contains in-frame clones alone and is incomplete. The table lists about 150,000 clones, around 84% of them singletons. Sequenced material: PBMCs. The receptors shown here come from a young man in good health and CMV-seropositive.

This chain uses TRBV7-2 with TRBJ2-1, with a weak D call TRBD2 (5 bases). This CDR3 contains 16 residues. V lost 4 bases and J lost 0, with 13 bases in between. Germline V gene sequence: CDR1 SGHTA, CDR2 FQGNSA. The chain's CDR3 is CASSYSAASSYNEQFF. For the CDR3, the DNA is TGTGCCAGCAGCTACTCAGCGGCGAGCTCCTACAATGAGCAGTTCTTC.

The DNA of the CDR3 is TGTGCCAGCAGTTACTCGGGAGGTGGGGACGAGCAGTACTTC. This codes for CASSYSGGGDEQYF. The chain is built from TRBV6-5 and TRBJ2-7; the D gene is possibly TRBD2 (6 bases). Germline lookup yields CDR1 MNHEY and CDR2 SVGAGI. The CDR3 spans 14 residues. Trimming took 0 bases from V and 5 from J, leaving 11 bases between them.

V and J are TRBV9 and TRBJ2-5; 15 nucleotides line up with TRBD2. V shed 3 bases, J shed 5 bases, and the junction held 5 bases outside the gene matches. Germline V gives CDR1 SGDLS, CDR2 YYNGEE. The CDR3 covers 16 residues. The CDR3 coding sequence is TGTGCCAGCAGCGACGGACTAGCGGGAGGGTGGGAGACCCAGTACTTC. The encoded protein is CASSDGLAGGWETQYF. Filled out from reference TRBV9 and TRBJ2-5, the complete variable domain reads DSGVTQTPKHLITATGQRVTLRCSPRSGDLSVYWYQQSLDQGLQFLIQYYNGEERAKGNILERFSAQQFPDLHSELNLSSLELGDSALYFCASSDGLAGGWETQYFGPGTRLLVL.

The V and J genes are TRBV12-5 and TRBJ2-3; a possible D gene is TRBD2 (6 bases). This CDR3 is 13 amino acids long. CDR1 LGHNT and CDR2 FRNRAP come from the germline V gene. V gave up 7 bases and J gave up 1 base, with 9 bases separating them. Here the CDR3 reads CASAASGTDTQYF. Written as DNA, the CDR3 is TGTGCTAGTGCGGCTAGCGGCACAGATACGCAGTATTTT. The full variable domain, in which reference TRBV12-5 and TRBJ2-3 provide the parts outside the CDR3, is DARVTQTPRHKVTEMGQEVTMRCQPILGHNTVFWYRQTMMQGLELLAYFRNRAPLDDSGMPKDRFSAEMPDATLATLKIQPSEPRDSAVYFCASAASGTDTQYFGPGTRLTVL.

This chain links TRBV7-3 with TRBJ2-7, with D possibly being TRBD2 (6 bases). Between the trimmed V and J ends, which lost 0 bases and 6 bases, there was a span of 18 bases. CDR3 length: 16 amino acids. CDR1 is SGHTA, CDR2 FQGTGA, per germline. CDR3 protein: CASSLTGVGGLTEQYF. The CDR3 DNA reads TGTGCCAGCAGCTTAACCGGGGTCGGGGGTTTGACCGAGCAGTACTTC.

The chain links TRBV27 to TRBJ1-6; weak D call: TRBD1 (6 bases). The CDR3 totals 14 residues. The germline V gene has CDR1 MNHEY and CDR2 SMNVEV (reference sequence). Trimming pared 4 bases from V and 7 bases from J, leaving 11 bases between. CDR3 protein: CASSSWDKNSPLHF. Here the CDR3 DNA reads TGTGCCAGCAGTTCATGGGACAAGAATTCACCCCTCCACTTT.

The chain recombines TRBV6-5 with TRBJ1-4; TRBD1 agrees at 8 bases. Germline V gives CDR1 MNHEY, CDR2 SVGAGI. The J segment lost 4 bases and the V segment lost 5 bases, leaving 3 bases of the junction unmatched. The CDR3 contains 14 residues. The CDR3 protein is CASSPQGGNEKLFF. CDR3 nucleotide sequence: TGTGCCAGCAGTCCACAGGGGGGTAATGAAAAACTGTTTTTT.

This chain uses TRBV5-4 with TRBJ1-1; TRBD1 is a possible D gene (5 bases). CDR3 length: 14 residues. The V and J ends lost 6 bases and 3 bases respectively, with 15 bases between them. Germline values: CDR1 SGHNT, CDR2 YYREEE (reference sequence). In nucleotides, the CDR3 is TGTGCCAGCACCCCGACAGCAACAGACACTGAAGCTTTCTTT. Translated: CASTPTATDTEAFF.

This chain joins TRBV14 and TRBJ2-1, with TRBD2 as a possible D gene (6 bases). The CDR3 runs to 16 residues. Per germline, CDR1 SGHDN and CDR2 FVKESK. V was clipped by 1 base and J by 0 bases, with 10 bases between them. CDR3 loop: CASSQVGRTSYNEQFF. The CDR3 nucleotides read TGTGCCAGCAGCCAAGTGGGGAGGACCTCCTACAATGAGCAGTTCTTC.

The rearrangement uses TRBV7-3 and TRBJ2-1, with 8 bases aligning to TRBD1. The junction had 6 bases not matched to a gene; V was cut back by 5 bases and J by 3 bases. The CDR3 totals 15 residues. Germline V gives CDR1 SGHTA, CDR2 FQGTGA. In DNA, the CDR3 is TGTGCCAGCAGCGAGCAAACAGGGGGCTACAATGAGCAGTTCTTC. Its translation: CASSEQTGGYNEQFF.

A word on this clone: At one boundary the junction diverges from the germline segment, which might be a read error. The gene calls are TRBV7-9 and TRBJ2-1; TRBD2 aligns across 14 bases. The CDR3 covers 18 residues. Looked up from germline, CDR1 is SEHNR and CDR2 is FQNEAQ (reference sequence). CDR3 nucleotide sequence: TGTTCCAGCAGCTCCCTGACTAGCGGGAGGGGGGTATACAATGAGCAGTTCTTC. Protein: CSSSSLTSGRGVYNEQFF.

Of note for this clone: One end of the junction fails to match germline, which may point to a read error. The CDR3 nucleotides read TGCGCCAGCAGCCAAGAACGAACGTGGGCTAGCAGCACAGATACGCAGGATTTT. It encodes CASSQERTWASSTDTQDF. This rearrangement joins TRBV4-3 to TRBJ2-3, with D perhaps TRBD2 (5 bases). Germline CDR1 LGHNA, CDR2 YSLEER. The CDR3 is 18 residues long.

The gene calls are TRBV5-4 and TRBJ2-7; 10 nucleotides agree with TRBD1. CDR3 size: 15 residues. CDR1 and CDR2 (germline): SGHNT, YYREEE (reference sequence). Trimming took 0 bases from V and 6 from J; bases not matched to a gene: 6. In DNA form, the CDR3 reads TGTGCCAGCAGCTTGGGGAGACAGGGGGCAGCCGAGCAGTACTTC. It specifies CASSLGRQGAAEQYF.

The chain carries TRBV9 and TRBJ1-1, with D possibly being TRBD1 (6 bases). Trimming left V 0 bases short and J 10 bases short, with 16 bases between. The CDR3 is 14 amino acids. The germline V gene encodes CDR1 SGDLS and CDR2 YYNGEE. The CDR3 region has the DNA TGTGCCAGCAGCGTAGAGGTGACAGGTACCCGAGCTTTCTTT. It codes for CASSVEVTGTRAFF.

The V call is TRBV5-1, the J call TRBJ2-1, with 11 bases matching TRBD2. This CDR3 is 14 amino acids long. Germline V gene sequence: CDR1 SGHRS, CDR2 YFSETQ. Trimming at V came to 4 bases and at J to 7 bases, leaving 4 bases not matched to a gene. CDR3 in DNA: TGCGCCAGCAGCGACCTAGCGGGGGGAAATGAGCAGTTCTTC. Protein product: CASSDLAGGNEQFF.

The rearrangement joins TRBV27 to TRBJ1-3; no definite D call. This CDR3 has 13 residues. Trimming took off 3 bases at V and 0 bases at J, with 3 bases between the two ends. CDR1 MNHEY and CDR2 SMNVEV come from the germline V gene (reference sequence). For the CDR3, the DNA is TGTGCCAGCAGTTTTTACTCTGGAAACACCATATATTTT. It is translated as CASSFYSGNTIYF.

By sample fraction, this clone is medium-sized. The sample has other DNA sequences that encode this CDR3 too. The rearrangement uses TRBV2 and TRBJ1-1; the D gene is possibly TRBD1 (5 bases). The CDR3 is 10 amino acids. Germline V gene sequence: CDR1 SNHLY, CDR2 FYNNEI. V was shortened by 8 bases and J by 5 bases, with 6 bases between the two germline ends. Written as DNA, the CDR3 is TGTGCCAGCGGGGGGACTGAAGCTTTCTTT. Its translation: CASGGTEAFF. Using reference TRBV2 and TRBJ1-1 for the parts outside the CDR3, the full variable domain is EPEVTQTPSHQVTQMGQEVILRCVPISNHLYFYWYRQILGQKVEFLVSFYNNEISEKSEIFDDQFSVERPDGSNFTLKIRSTKLEDSAMYFCASGGTEAFFGQGTRLTVV.

The CDR3 DNA is TGTGCCAGCAGCATGGTAAAGGGGCTAAATCAGCCCCAGCATTTT. Translated, it gives CASSMVKGLNQPQHF. The chain joins TRBV7-8 to TRBJ1-5; a possible D gene is TRBD1 (5 bases). The CDR3 loop spans 15 amino acids. Per the germline V gene, CDR1 is SGHVS and CDR2 is FQNEAQ. The V end lost 5 bases, the J end lost 4 bases, and 15 bases lay between the germline ends.

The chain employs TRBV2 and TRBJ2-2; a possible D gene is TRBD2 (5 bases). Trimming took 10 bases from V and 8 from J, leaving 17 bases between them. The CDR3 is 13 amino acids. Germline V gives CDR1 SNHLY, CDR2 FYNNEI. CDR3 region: CATCPERAGELFF. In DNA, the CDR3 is TGTGCCACCTGTCCTGAGAGGGCGGGGGAGCTGTTTTTT. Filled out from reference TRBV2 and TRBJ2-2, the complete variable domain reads EPEVTQTPSHQVTQMGQEVILRCVPISNHLYFYWYRQILGQKVEFLVSFYNNEISEKSEIFDDQFSVERPDGSNFTLKIRSTKLEDSAMYFCATCPERAGELFFGEGSRLTVL.

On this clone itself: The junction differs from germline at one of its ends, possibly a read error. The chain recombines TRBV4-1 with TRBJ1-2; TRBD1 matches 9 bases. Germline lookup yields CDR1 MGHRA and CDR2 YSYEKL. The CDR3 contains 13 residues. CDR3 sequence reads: CASGQGTGYGYTF. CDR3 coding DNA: TGCGCCAGCGGCCAAGGGACAGGGTATGGCTACACCTTC.

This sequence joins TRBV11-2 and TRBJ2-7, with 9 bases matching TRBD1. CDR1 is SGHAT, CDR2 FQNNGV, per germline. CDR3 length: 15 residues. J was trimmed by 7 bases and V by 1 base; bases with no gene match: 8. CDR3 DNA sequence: TGTGCCAGCAGCTTAGTCCGGGACAGGGCTCGGGAGCAGTACTTC. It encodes CASSLVRDRAREQYF.

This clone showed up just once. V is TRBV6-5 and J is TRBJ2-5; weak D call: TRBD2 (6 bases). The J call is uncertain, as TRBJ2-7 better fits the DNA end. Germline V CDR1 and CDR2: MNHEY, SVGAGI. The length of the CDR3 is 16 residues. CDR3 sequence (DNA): TGTGCCAGCAGTTACATGGCGGGAATTGGGACCTACGAGCAGTACTTC. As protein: CASSYMAGIGTYEQYF.